This is a list of T cell receptor beta chains from one sample in a study of PD-L1 blockade in urothelial cancer. Repertoires were generated with immunoSEQ multiplex PCR, while TCRdb's copy carries only in-frame clones and drops some. The sample has about 71,000 clones, about 88% seen once; the top ten hold roughly 3.2%. The sequencing used PBMCs, collected around atezolizumab (anti-PD-L1) treatment. Every receptor here comes from a man aged 60 to 69 with urothelial cancer. The CDR3 runs from the conserved cysteine through the conserved F or W. The D gene is left open where the match is weak. A row's size may be missing; if present it is once, few, many or a size class.

TGCAGTCACGACAGGGGGCCGAACACTGAAGCTTTCTTT CSHDRGPNTEAFF TRBV29-1 TRBD1 TRBJ1-1 -
TGTGCCAGCAGCTTCAGGTTTTCCGGTGGGGCCTCAACTAATGAAAAACTGTTTTTT CASSFRFSGGASTNEKLFF TRBV7-9 - TRBJ1-4 -
TGTGCCAGCACCCCTACCACCACTGAAGCTTTCTTT CASTPTTTEAFF TRBV28 - TRBJ1-1 -
TGTGCCAGCAGTTACTCGTTGTTAGGAAACACCATATATTTT CASSYSLLGNTIYF TRBV6-5 - TRBJ1-3 -
TGTGCCAGCAGTCTCTCCCAGTTCTCTGGAAACACCATATATTTT CASSLSQFSGNTIYF TRBV27 - TRBJ1-3 -
TGTGCCAGTAGCCCGGGGACAGGGCTTGGCTACACCTTC CASSPGTGLGYTF TRBV19 TRBD1 TRBJ1-2 -
TGTGCCAGCAGGACAGGGGCGGTTTCTTACGAGCAGTACTTC CASRTGAVSYEQYF TRBV28 TRBD1 TRBJ2-7 -
TGCGCCAGCAGCACCCGGGACAGGGCTATCGAGCAGTACTTC CASSTRDRAIEQYF TRBV5-1 TRBD1 TRBJ2-7 -
TGTGCCAGCAGCTCCAAAAGCGGGAGAGTTGATACGCAGTATTTT CASSSKSGRVDTQYF TRBV28 TRBD2 TRBJ2-3 -
TGTGCCAGCAGTCGGACAGGGGGCGCAGATACGCAGTATTTT CASSRTGGADTQYF TRBV6-5 TRBD1 TRBJ2-3 -
TGTGCCAGCAGTTACGGGGCAGGAACCTACGAGCAGTACTTC CASSYGAGTYEQYF TRBV6-5 - TRBJ2-7 -
TGTGCCAGCAGCCCGCCCTCGACAGGGTTCTTCGCGCAGTACTTC CASSPPSTGFFAQYF TRBV7-9 TRBD1 TRBJ2-7 -
TGTGCCAGCAGTTTACGATGGGGCGGAGAGACCCAGTACTTC CASSLRWGGETQYF TRBV28 - TRBJ2-5 -
TGTGCCAGCAGCTCCGGGACTAGCGGGAGGGCCGGGAATGAGCAGTTCTTC CASSSGTSGRAGNEQFF TRBV7-2 TRBD2 TRBJ2-1 -
TGTGCCAGCAGTGGAACGGGACAGGGATCGAACACCATATATTTT CASSGTGQGSNTIYF TRBV9 TRBD1 TRBJ1-3 -
TGCGCCAGCCGCTTTGACAGTGAAGCTTTCTTT CASRFDSEAFF TRBV5-1 - TRBJ1-1 -
TGTGCCAGCAGCTTAGCGTTGGGGACAATGAACACTGAAGCTTTCTTT CASSLALGTMNTEAFF TRBV7-9 - TRBJ1-1 -
TGTGCCAGCAGCATAACCGGGACAGGGGTCTACAATGAGCAGTTCTTC CASSITGTGVYNEQFF TRBV7-2 TRBD1 TRBJ2-1 -
TGTGCCAGCAGGCCCGACAGTGGCAGGGGATCGAGGGGCTACACCTTC CASRPDSGRGSRGYTF TRBV2 - TRBJ1-2 -
TGTGCCAGCAGTTCACCCCGAAGGGTAGGAGGGGAAAAACTGTTTTTT CASSSPRRVGGEKLFF TRBV27 - TRBJ1-4 -
TGTGCCAGCAGTTTATCTCCGGGAAAGCTAAGTGGGGCCAACGTCCTGACTTTC CASSLSPGKLSGANVLTF TRBV27 - TRBJ2-6 -
TGTGCCAGTAGTGTAAACCCTAGCCAAGGGATGAACACTGAAGCTTTCTTT CASSVNPSQGMNTEAFF TRBV19 - TRBJ1-1 -
TGTGCCAGCAGTTTATATGAGTCTTTCTCAGAAGCTTTCTTT CASSLYESFSEAFF TRBV28 - TRBJ1-1 -
TGTGCCAGCAGCTTTCGTGGGCTCGCCTACAATGAGCAGTTCTTC CASSFRGLAYNEQFF TRBV6-6 - TRBJ2-1 -
TGTGCCAGCAGTGGACAGACTTCGAACGAGCAGTACTTC CASSGQTSNEQYF TRBV2 - TRBJ2-7 -
TGCGCCAGCAGCTTGGCAGGGGGGTCTTTAAATTACGAGCAGTACTTC CASSLAGGSLNYEQYF TRBV5-1 - TRBJ2-7 -
TGTGCCAGCAGTGAAGGAAGGACAGGTAACTACGAGCAGTACTTC CASSEGRTGNYEQYF TRBV6-1 TRBD1 TRBJ2-7 -
TGCGCCAGCAGCCCGCTGGTAGAGGCGGGAGGATCCCACCCCGGAGATACGCAGTATTTT CASSPLVEAGGSHPGDTQYF TRBV4-3 TRBD2 TRBJ2-3 once
TGTGCCAGCAGTTCCCCGCTCAGCAGGAGGGACTGG CASSSPLSRRDW TRBV6-5 - TRBJ1-1 -
TGTGCCAGCAGCGAGGGGACAGGGGAACAGCCCCAGCATTTT CASSEGTGEQPQHF TRBV5-4 TRBD1 TRBJ1-5 -
TGTGCCAGCAGTCGACAGAATAACTATGGCTACACCTTC CASSRQNNYGYTF TRBV2 - TRBJ1-2 -
TGCGCCAGCAGTGAGCCTCAACTAGCGGGAGACACCGGGGAGCTGTTTTTT CASSEPQLAGDTGELFF TRBV10-2 TRBD2 TRBJ2-2 -
TGTGCCACTTATCAGGCCCCTGGTGGCTACACCTTC CATYQAPGGYTF TRBV10-3 - TRBJ1-2 -
TGTGCCAGCAGCAGGGTAGCGCAAGCGGGAGAGACCCAGTACTTC CASSRVAQAGETQYF TRBV21-1 - TRBJ2-5 -
TGTGCCAGCAGCTTGGTACCGGGACTAGCTGCAAATGAGCAGTTCTTC CASSLVPGLAANEQFF TRBV5-4 TRBD2 TRBJ2-1 -
TGTGCCAGCAGTGCCGACAGGGGGGGTTCTGAAAAACTGTTTTTT CASSADRGGSEKLFF TRBV6-1 TRBD1 TRBJ1-4 -
TGCGCCAGCAGCCAAGACCCCAAGGCAGGACTAGCGGGAGCGTACGAGCAGTACTTC CASSQDPKAGLAGAYEQYF TRBV4-3 TRBD2 TRBJ2-7 -
TGTGCCAGCAATCCTACCGGGATAACAAATGAAAAACTGTTTTTT CASNPTGITNEKLFF TRBV6-1 - TRBJ1-4 -
TGCGCCAGCAGCCAAGAGAACAGTGACTCTGGAAACACCATATATTTT CASSQENSDSGNTIYF TRBV4-1 - TRBJ1-3 -
TGTGCCAGTAGTAACGGGGTGGCAGAGACCCAGTACTTC CASSNGVAETQYF TRBV19 - TRBJ2-5 -